Sequencing of this TCR beta chain was carried out in a study of cytomegalovirus exposure and HLA in healthy donors. Germline V gene lookup returns CDR1 LNHDA and CDR2 SQIVND (reference sequence). The CDR3 extends over 14 amino acids. V was pared by 1 base and J by 0 bases, with 4 bases between. It was with 60 Vbeta and 13 Jbeta primers that the PCR ran. Only in-frame clones appear in the TCRdb table, and some are missing; sequencing was by immunoSEQ multiplex PCR. This sample has about 130,000 clones; around 77% occur once, and the top ten carry around 1.2%. This chain connects TRBV19 to TRBJ1-5; D is undetermined. This receptor was taken from a man in his fifties in good health and CMV-seronegative. The sequenced material came from PBMCs. CDR3 coding DNA: TGTGCCAGTAGTATAGGCAGTAGCAATCAGCCCCAGCATTTT. Residues: CASSIGSSNQPQHF. Full variable domain (rest looked up from reference TRBV19 and TRBJ1-5): DGGITQSPKYLFRKEGQNVTLSCEQNLNHDAMYWYRQDPGQGLRLIYYSQIVNDFQKGDIAEGYSVSREKKESFPLTVTSAQKNPTAFYLCASSIGSSNQPQHFGDGTRLSIL.